One T cell receptor beta chain is described in this entry. This sample is part of a study of OX40 agonist ivuxolimab in advanced cancers. For the study at large: Clinicians treated patients with ivuxolimab, an agonistic anti-OX40 (CD134) antibody. Partial responses occurred in three patients (one hepatocellular carcinoma, two cutaneous melanoma).

This CDR3 contains 14 residues. CDR1 SGHVS and CDR2 FQNEAQ come from the germline V gene. The germline V and J ends were trimmed by 5 bases and 1 base, with 12 bases remaining between them. Produced via immunoSEQ multiplex PCR; TCRdb's table is partial and in-frame only. This sample has 73,000 or so clones, with roughly 90% found just once. This receptor was obtained from an adult with an advanced solid tumor such as melanoma, head and neck, liver or kidney cancer. The starting material was CD4+ or CD8+ T cells sorted from blood, obtained in a trial of the OX40 agonist ivuxolimab. The chain recombines TRBV7-8 with TRBJ2-7, with D perhaps TRBD1 or TRBD2 (5 bases each). The CDR3 DNA is TGTGCCAGCAGCATTAGGGACGGTTCCTACGAGCAGTACTTC. Its protein product is CASSIRDGSYEQYF. Complete variable domain (other parts from reference TRBV7-8 and TRBJ2-7): GAGVSQSPRYKVAKRGQDVALRCDPISGHVSLFWYQQALGQGPEFLTYFQNEAQLDKSGLPSDRFFAERPEGSVSTLKIQRTQQEDSAVYLCASSIRDGSYEQYFGPGTRLTVT.